Shown below are 13 T cell receptor beta chains from a single sample sequenced in a study of human T cells and chemical hapten exposure. MiXCR, applied by TCRdb to the RACE reads, yields one record per CDR3 protein. The sample has under 40,000 distinct CDR3 sequences; 9% to 15% are singletons. Described time point: pre-sensitization, week 0. Treatment here: therapeutic diphenylcyclopropenone sensitization with weekly scalp DPC. Researchers extracted total RNA from unfractionated whole blood. The specimen comprised whole blood, sampled in connection with sensitization to the hapten diphenylcyclopropenone (DPC). These receptors were taken from a woman between 40 and 50 years old with alopecia areata. Some clones in this sample may be carry-over from other donors' samples.

This clonotype counts as medium-sized. This chain connects TRBV11-2 to TRBJ2-3; D is perhaps TRBD2 (6 bases). This CDR3 region has 16 residues. Per the germline V gene, CDR1 is SGHAT and CDR2 is FQNNGV. V lost 1 base and J lost 2, with 13 bases in between. CDR3 loop: CASSLGWASATDTQYF. The CDR3 region has the DNA TGTGCCAGCAGCTTAGGTTGGGCTAGCGCCACAGATACGCAGTATTTT.

In this sample, this clonotype turned up many times. V and J are TRBV4-1 and TRBJ2-1; D is possibly TRBD2 (6 bases). Per germline, CDR1 MGHRA and CDR2 YSYEKL. The CDR3 covers 17 residues. The V end lost 0 bases, the J end lost 5 bases, and 17 bases lay between the germline ends. CDR3 nucleotides: TGCGCCAGCAGCCAAGATTCCGGGGATAGCGGCAACAATGAGCAGTTCTTC. Encoded protein: CASSQDSGDSGNNEQFF.

The table lists this clonotype with many counts. This chain joins TRBV10-3 and TRBJ2-6; 11 bases line up with TRBD2. CDR1 is ENHRY, CDR2 SYGVKD, per germline. CDR3 length: 18 residues. With 7 bases clipped from V and 1 base from J, the junction kept 9 bases outside the gene matches. Here the CDR3 reads CAITPGTSGRSGANVLTF. Written as DNA, the CDR3 is TGTGCCATCACCCCAGGGACTAGCGGACGTTCTGGGGCCAACGTCCTGACTTTC.

This clonotype was counted only a few times. V is TRBV5-4 and J is TRBJ1-1; D not resolved. The CDR3 is 13 residues long. V shed 0 bases and J shed 8 bases, with 11 bases lying between them. Per germline, CDR1 SGHNT and CDR2 YYREEE (reference sequence). Written as DNA, the CDR3 is TGTGCCAGCAGCTTGGGTGGAGAGGAGGAAGCTTTCTTT. Protein sequence: CASSLGGEEEAFF.

This clonotype was seen at least ten times. The gene calls are TRBV7-9 and TRBJ2-1; D remains ambiguous. The CDR3 has 14 residues. Trimming cost V 2 bases and J 6 bases, with 11 bases left between them. The germline CDR1 and CDR2 sequences are SEHNR and FQNEAQ (reference sequence). The CDR3 spells CASSLTVSSNEQFF. The CDR3 coding sequence is TGTGCCAGCAGCTTAACCGTTAGTTCCAATGAGCAGTTCTTC.

This clonotype was seen a few times. This chain connects TRBV9 to TRBJ2-7; D is perhaps TRBD1 or TRBD2 (6 bases each). The CDR3 contains 15 residues. Trimming removed 1 base at V and 2 bases at J, with 13 bases between. Germline V gene lookup returns CDR1 SGDLS and CDR2 YYNGEE. The chain's CDR3 is CASSVSGAGTYEQYF. For the CDR3, the DNA is TGTGCCAGCAGCGTATCGGGGGCGGGCACCTACGAGCAGTACTTC.

At least ten counts were recorded for this clonotype. The genes are TRBV20-1 and TRBJ2-3; TRBD2 matches at 10 bases. The V and J ends lost 4 bases and 0 bases, in that order; junction bases with no gene match: 1. The CDR3 consists of 14 residues. Germline CDR1 is DFQATT and CDR2 is SNEGSKA (reference sequence). The CDR3 loop is CSAKRGGSTDTQYF. Here the CDR3 DNA reads TGCAGTGCTAAGCGGGGGGGAAGCACAGATACGCAGTATTTT.

This clonotype was seen many times. CDR3 sequence reads: CASSTGMTHEEQFF. CDR3 nucleotides: TGTGCCAGTAGTACCGGGATGACCCACGAAGAGCAGTTCTTC. V usage is TRBV19 and J usage is TRBJ2-1; D possibly corresponds to TRBD2 (5 bases). The germline V and J ends were trimmed by 4 bases and 10 bases, with 17 bases remaining between them. The V gene's germline CDR1 is LNHDA and CDR2 SQIVND (reference sequence). The CDR3 has 14 residues.

The chain recombines TRBV2 with TRBJ2-2, with no clear D. Trimming removed 3 bases from V and 4 bases from J, with 12 bases in between. The CDR3 has 15 residues. Looked up from germline, CDR1 is SNHLY and CDR2 is FYNNEI. CDR3 in DNA: TGTGCCAGCAGTGAGGTCCCAGGTGGCACCGGGGAGCTGTTTTTT. This codes for CASSEVPGGTGELFF.

At least ten counts were recorded for this clonotype. The chain couples TRBV2 to TRBJ2-1; possibly TRBD2 for D (5 bases). The V end lost 6 bases, the J end lost 3 bases, and 9 bases lay between the germline ends. There are 13 residues in the CDR3. The germline CDR1 and CDR2 sequences are SNHLY and FYNNEI. CDR3 amino acids: CASRSGSYNEQFF. The CDR3 coding sequence is TGTGCCAGCAGGAGCGGTAGCTACAATGAGCAGTTCTTC.

This clonotype was recorded at least ten times. V is TRBV11-2 and J is TRBJ2-4; TRBD1 is a possible D gene (5 bases). The CDR3 spans 17 residues. The ends were cut back, 6 bases at V and 0 bases at J, with 18 bases in the middle. Germline CDR1 SGHAT, CDR2 FQNNGV. CDR3 amino acids: CASSHDSDALAKNIQYF. In nucleotides, the CDR3 is TGTGCCAGCAGTCATGACAGCGACGCTTTAGCCAAAAACATTCAGTACTTC.

This clonotype was seen many times. The rearrangement uses TRBV3-1 and TRBJ1-1; D is uncertain. CDR1 is LGHDT and CDR2 is YNNKEL in the germline V gene (reference sequence). The V end lost 3 bases, the J end lost 3 bases, and 8 bases lay between the germline ends. This CDR3 region has 13 residues. CDR3: CASSQGRDTEAFF. In nucleotides, the CDR3 is TGTGCCAGCAGCCAGGGGAGGGACACTGAAGCTTTCTTT.

This clonotype was counted ten times or more. This rearrangement joins TRBV5-8 to TRBJ2-3; 7 positions match TRBD2. Germline CDR1 SGHTS, CDR2 YDEGEE. V shed 7 bases and J 0 bases; nucleotides not matched to a gene: 8. This CDR3 has 15 residues. In nucleotides, the CDR3 is TGTGCCAGCTCGAGCTTCGGGGGGAGCACAGATACGCAGTATTTT. Amino acids: CASSSFGGSTDTQYF.